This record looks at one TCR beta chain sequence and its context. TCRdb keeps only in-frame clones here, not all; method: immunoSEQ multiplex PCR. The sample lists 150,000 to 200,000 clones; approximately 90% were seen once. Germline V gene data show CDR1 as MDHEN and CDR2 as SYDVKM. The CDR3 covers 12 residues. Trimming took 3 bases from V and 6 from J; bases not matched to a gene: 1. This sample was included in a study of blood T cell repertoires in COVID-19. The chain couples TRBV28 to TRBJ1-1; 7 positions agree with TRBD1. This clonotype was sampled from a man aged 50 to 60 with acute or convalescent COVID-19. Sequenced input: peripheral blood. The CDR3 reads CASSLGTAEAFF. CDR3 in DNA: TGTGCCAGCAGTTTGGGGACAGCTGAAGCTTTCTTT.